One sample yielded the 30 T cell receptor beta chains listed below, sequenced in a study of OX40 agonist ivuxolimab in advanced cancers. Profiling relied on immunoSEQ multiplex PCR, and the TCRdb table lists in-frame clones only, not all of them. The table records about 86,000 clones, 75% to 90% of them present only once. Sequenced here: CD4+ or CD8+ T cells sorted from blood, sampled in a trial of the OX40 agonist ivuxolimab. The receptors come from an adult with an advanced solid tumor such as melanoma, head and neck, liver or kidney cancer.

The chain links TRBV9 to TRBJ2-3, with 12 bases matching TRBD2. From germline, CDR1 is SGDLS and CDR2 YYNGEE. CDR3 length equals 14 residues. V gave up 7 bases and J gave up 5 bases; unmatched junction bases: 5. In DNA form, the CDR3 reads TGTGCCAGCGCTAGCGGGGGGGCGGGAGATACGCAGTATTTT. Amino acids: CASASGGAGDTQYF.

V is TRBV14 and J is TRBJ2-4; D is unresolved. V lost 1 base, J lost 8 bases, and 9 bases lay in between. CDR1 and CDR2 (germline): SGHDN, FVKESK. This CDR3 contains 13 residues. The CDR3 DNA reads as TGTGCCAGCAGCCAAGTGTCCCTGGACATTCAGTACTTC. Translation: CASSQVSLDIQYF.

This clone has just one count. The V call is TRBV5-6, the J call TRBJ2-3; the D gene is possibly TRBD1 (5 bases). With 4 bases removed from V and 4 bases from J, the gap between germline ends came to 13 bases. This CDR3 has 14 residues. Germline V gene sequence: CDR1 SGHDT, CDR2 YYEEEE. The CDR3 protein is CASSPGARADTQYF. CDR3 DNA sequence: TGTGCCAGCAGCCCTGGGGCCCGCGCAGATACGCAGTATTTT.

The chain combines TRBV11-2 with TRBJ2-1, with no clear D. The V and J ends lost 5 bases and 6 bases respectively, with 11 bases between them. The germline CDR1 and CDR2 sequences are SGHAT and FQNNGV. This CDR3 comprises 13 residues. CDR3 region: CASSLQRINEQFF. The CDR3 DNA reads TGTGCCAGCAGCCTACAAAGGATCAATGAGCAGTTCTTC.

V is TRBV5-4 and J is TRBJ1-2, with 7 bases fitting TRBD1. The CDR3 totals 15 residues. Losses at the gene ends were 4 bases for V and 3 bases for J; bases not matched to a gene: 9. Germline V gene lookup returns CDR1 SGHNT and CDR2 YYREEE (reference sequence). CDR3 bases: TGTGCCAGCAGCGCCTGGGACAGAGGGGACTATGGCTACACCTTC. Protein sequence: CASSAWDRGDYGYTF.

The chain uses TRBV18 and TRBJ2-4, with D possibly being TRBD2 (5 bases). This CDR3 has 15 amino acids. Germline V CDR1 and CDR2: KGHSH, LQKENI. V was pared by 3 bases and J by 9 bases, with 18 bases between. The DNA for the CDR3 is TGTGCCAGCTCACCTCTCCTGGCTGGTGCGGGCATTCAGTACTTC. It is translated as CASSPLLAGAGIQYF.

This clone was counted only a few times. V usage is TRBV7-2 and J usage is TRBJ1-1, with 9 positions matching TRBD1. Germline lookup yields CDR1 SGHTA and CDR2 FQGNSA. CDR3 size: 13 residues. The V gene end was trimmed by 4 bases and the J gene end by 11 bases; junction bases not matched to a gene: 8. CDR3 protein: CASSWVTGGAAFF. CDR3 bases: TGTGCCAGCAGCTGGGTGACAGGGGGAGCGGCTTTCTTT.

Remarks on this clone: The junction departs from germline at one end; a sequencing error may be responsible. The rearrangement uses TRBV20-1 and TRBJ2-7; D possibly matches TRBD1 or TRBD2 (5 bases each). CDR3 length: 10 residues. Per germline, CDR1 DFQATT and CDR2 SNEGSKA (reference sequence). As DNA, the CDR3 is TGCAGTGCTACTAGAACCGGGACCGAGTTC. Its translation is CSATRTGTEF.

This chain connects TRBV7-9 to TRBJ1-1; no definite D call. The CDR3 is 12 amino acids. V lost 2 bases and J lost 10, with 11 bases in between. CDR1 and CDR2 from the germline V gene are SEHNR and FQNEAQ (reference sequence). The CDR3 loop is CASSLLGGGAFF. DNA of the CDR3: TGTGCCAGCAGCTTATTAGGAGGCGGAGCTTTCTTT.

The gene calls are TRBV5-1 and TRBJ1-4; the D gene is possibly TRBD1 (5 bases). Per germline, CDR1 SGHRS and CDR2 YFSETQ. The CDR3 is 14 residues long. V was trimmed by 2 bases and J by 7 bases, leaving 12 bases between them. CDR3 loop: CASSFRGEGEKLFF. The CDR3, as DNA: TGCGCCAGCAGCTTCAGAGGGGAGGGTGAAAAACTGTTTTTT.

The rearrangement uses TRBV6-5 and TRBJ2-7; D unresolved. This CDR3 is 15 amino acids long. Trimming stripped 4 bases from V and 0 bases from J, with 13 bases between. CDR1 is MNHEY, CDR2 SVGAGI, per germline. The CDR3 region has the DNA TGTGCCAGCAGTTCGGGTGGGATAAGCTCCTACGAGCAGTACTTC. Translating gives CASSSGGISSYEQYF.

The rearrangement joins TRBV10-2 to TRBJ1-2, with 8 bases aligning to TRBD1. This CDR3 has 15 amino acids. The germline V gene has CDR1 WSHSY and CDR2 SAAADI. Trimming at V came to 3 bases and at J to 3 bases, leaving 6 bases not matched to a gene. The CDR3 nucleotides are TGCGCCAGCAGTGACAAACAGGGGGGCCACTATGGCTACACCTTC. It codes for CASSDKQGGHYGYTF.

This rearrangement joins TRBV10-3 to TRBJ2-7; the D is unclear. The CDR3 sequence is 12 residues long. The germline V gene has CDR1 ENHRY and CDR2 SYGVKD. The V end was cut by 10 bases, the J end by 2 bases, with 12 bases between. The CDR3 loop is CASKLGPYEQYF. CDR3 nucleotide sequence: TGTGCCAGCAAACTCGGCCCCTACGAGCAGTACTTC.

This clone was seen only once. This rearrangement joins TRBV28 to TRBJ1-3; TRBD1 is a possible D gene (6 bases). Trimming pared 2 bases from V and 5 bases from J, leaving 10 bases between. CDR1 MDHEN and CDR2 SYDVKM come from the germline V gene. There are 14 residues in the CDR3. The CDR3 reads CASSLPGARNTIYF. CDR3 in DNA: TGTGCCAGCAGTTTACCGGGGGCTAGAAACACCATATATTTT.

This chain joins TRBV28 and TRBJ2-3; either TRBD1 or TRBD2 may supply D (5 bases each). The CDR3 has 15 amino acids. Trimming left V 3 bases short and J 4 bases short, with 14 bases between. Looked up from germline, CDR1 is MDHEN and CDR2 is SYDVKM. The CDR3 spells CASSFRVRDPDTQYF. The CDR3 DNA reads TGTGCCAGCAGTTTCAGAGTCAGGGACCCAGATACGCAGTATTTT.

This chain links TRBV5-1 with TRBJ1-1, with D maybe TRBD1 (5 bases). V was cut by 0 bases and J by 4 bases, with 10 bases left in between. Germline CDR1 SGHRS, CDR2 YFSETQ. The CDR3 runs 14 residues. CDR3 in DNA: TGCGCCAGCAGCTTGGGGGGCAGGAGCACTGAAGCTTTCTTT. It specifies CASSLGGRSTEAFF.

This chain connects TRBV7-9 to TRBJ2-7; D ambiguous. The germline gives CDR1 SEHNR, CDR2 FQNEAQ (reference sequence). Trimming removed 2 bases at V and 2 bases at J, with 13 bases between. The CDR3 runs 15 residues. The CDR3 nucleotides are TGTGCCAGCAGCTTAAACCCCGCCCTTACCTACGAGCAGTACTTC. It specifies CASSLNPALTYEQYF.

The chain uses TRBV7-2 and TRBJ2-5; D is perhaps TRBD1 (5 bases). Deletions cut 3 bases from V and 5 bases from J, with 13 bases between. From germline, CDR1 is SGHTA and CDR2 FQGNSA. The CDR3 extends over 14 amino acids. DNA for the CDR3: TGTGCCAGCAGCTTTTATCAGGGCCGGGAGACCCAGTACTTC. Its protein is CASSFYQGRETQYF.

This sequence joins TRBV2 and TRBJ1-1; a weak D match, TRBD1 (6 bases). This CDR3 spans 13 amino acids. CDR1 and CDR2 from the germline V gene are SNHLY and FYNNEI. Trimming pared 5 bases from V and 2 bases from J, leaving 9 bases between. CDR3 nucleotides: TGTGCCAGCAGTAGGACAGTTAACACTGAAGCTTTCTTT. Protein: CASSRTVNTEAFF. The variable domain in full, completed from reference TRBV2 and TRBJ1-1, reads EPEVTQTPSHQVTQMGQEVILRCVPISNHLYFYWYRQILGQKVEFLVSFYNNEISEKSEIFDDQFSVERPDGSNFTLKIRSTKLEDSAMYFCASSRTVNTEAFFGQGTRLTVV.

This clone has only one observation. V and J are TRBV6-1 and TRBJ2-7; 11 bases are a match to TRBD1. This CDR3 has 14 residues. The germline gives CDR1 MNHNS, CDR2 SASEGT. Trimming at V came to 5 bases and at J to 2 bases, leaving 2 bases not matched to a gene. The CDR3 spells CASSRDRGTYEQYV. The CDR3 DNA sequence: TGTGCCAGCAGTCGGGACAGGGGGACCTACGAGCAGTACGTC.

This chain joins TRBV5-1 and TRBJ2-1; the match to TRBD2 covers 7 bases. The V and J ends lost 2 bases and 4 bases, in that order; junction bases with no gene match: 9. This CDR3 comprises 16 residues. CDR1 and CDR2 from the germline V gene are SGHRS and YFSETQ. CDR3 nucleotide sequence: TGCGCCAGCAGCTTTTGGTGGGAGGGCCTTTACAATGAGCAGTTCTTC. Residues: CASSFWWEGLYNEQFF.

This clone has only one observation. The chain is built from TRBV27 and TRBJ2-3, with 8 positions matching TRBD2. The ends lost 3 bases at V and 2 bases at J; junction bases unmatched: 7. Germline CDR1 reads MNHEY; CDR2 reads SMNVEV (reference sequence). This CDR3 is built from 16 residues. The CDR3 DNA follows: TGTGCCAGCAGTTTTCGCGGGGGGATACTCACAGATACGCAGTATTTT. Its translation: CASSFRGGILTDTQYF.

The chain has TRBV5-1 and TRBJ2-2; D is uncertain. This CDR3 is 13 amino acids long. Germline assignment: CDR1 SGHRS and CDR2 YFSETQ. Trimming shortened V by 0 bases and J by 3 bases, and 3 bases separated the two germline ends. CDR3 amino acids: CASSLGYTGELFF. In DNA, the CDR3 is TGCGCCAGCAGCTTGGGCTACACCGGGGAGCTGTTTTTT.

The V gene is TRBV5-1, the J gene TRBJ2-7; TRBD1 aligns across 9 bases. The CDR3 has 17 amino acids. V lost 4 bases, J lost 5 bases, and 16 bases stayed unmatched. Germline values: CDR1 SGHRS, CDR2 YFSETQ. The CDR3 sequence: CASSRRPGQGFIHEQYF. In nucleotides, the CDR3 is TGCGCCAGCAGCCGAAGACCAGGACAGGGGTTCATACACGAGCAGTACTTC. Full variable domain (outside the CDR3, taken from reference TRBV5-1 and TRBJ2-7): KAGVTQTPRYLIKTRGQQVTLSCSPISGHRSVSWYQQTPGQGLQFLFEYFSETQRNKGNFPGRFSGRQFSNSRSEMNVSTLELGDSALYLCASSRRPGQGFIHEQYFGPGTRLTVT.

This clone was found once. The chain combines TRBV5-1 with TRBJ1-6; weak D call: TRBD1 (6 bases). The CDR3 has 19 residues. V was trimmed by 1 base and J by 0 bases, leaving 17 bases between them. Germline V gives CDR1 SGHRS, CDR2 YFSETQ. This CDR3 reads CASSLRGFNRGSYNSPLHF. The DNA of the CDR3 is TGCGCCAGCAGCTTGAGGGGGTTTAATCGAGGCTCCTATAATTCACCCCTCCACTTT.

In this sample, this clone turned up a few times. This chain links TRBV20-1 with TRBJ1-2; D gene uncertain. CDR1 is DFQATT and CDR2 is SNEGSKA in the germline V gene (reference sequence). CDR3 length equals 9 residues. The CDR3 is CRAYRGYTF. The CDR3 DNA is TGCAGGGCTTATCGGGGCTACACCTTC.

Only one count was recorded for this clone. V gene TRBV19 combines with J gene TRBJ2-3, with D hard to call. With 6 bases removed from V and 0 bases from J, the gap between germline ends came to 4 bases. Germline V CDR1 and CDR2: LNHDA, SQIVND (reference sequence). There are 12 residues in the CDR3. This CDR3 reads CASRYSTDTQYF. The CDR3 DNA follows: TGTGCCAGTAGATACAGCACAGATACGCAGTATTTT.

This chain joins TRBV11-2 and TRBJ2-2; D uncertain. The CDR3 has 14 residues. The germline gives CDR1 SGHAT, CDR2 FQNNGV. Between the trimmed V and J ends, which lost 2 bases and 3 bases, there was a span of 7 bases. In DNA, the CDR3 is TGTGCCAGCAGCTTATGGCGGTACACCGGGGAGCTGTTTTTT. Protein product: CASSLWRYTGELFF. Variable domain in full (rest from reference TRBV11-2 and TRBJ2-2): EAGVAQSPRYKIIEKRQSVAFWCNPISGHATLYWYQQILGQGPKLLIQFQNNGVVDDSQLPKDRFSAERLKGVDSTLKIQPAKLEDSAVYLCASSLWRYTGELFFGEGSRLTVL.

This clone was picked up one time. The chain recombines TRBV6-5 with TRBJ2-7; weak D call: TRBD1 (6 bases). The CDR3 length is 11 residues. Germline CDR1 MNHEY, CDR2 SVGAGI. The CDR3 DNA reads TGTGCCAGCAGTGAAAGGGGGACCCCTAACGTC. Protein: CASSERGTPNV.

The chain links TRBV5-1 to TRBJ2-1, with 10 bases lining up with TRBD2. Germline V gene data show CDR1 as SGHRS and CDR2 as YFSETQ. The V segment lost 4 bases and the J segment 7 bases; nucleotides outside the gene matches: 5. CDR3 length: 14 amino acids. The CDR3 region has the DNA TGCGCCAGCAGCATGGGGACTAGCGCTAATGAGCAGTTCTTC. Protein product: CASSMGTSANEQFF. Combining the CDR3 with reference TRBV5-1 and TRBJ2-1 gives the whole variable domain KAGVTQTPRYLIKTRGQQVTLSCSPISGHRSVSWYQQTPGQGLQFLFEYFSETQRNKGNFPGRFSGRQFSNSRSEMNVSTLELGDSALYLCASSMGTSANEQFFGPGTRLTVL.